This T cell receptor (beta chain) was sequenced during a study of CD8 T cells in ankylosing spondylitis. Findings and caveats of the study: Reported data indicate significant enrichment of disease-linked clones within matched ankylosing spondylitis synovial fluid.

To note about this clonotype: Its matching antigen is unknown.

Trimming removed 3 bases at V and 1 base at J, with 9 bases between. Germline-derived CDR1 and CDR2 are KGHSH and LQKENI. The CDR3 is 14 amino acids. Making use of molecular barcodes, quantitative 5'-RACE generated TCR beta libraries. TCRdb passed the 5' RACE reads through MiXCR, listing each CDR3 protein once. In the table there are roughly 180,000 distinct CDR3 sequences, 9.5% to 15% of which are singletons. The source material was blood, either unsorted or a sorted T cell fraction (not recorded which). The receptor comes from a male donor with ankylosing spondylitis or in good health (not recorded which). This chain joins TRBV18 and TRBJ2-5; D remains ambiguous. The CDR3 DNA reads TGTGCCAGCTCACCGGCTTCGATCCAAGAGACCCAGTACTTC. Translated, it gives CASSPASIQETQYF.